The source of this T cell receptor beta chain is a study of PD-L1 blockade in urothelial cancer. Overall study context: Blood-derived samples held a median roughly 150,000 T cells.

The method was immunoSEQ multiplex PCR; TCRdb's version includes in-frame clones alone and lacks a portion of them. This sample has more than 55,000 clones; roughly 79% occur once, and the top ten carry 4.5% to 6%. The time point is: pretreatment peripheral blood. Germline V gene sequence: CDR1 KGHSH, CDR2 LQKENI. V was shortened by 6 bases and J by 1 base, with 12 bases between the two germline ends. This CDR3 region has 14 residues. V gene TRBV18 combines with J gene TRBJ1-1; D gene uncertain. The sequencing used PBMCs, collected around atezolizumab (anti-PD-L1) treatment. This sequence was found in a man aged 70-80 years with urothelial cancer. This CDR3 is CASSRANENTEAFF. For the CDR3, the DNA is TGTGCCAGCTCGAGGGCAAATGAGAACACTGAAGCTTTCTTT.